This T cell receptor beta chain was found in a study of T-cell reconstitution after alpha-beta-depleted transplantation in children. Molecular barcoding with unique molecular identifiers was used for the TCRbeta library. TCRdb independently ran MiXCR on the PCR reads; one entry per CDR3 protein. The sample lists 600,000 to 800,000 distinct CDR3 sequences; around 14% were seen once. General study results and limits: From surviving recipient T cells and thymic progenitors came the high day-60 TCRbeta diversity observed in some patients.

Germline V gene lookup returns CDR1 SGHVS and CDR2 FNYEAQ. The CDR3 totals 14 residues. The junction had 10 bases not matched to a gene; V was cut back by 5 bases and J by 9 bases. As to this clonotype: Its antigen is unidentified.

The chain uses TRBV7-6 and TRBJ2-1, with 7 positions matching TRBD2. Sequenced material: PBMCs, taken before TCRalphabeta/CD19-depleted stem cell transplant. The receptor's source is a girl aged 2 to 10 with congenital amegakaryocytic thrombocytopenia, due to receive a stem cell transplant. DNA for the CDR3: TGTGCCAGCAGCCCTGGACTAGTTGGTCCTGAGCAGTTCTTC. It specifies CASSPGLVGPEQFF.